The rows below give T cell receptor beta chains drawn from one sample of a study of blood T cell repertoires in COVID-19. Data came from immunoSEQ multiplex PCR; TCRdb stores just in-frame clones and leaves some out. The table has some 200,000 clones, roughly 78% seen once. Source material: peripheral blood. These receptors all stem from a woman between 40 and 50 years old with acute or convalescent COVID-19. CDR3s include the opening cysteine and the closing phenylalanine or tryptophan. Fields, in order: V gene, J gene, CDR3 protein.

>TRBV27|TRBJ2-7
CASSFRGFEQYF
>TRBV7-8|TRBJ1-4
CASSSQGGLGEKLFF
>TRBV5-8|TRBJ1-5
CASSQDRGIGYSNQPQHF
>TRBV6-5|TRBJ1-5
CASAAGIGRPQHF
>TRBV6-2/TRBV6-3|TRBJ1-2
CASSGDRGYGYTF
>TRBV7-8|TRBJ2-1
CASSLAGSGSSYNEQFF
>TRBV18|TRBJ1-4
CASSPRARSPFATNEKLFF
>TRBV7-2|TRBJ2-1
CASTPTETVYNEQFF
>TRBV5-6|TRBJ1-2
CASSATGGDRYGYTF
>TRBV18|TRBJ1-2
CASSPRTTPVGYTF
>TRBV3-1/TRBV3-2|TRBJ2-1
CASSQAGGDNEQFF
>TRBV5-6|TRBJ2-1
CASCLGLSNEQFF
>TRBV14|TRBJ1-2
CASSHPGIYGYTF
>TRBV27|TRBJ1-5
CASSHRDFADSNQPQHF
>TRBV3-1/TRBV3-2|TRBJ2-5
CASSRLAGRETQYF
>TRBV5-6|TRBJ2-1
CASSPSGLGNNEQFF
>TRBV9|TRBJ1-4
CASSPLDRRNEKLFF
>TRBV30|TRBJ2-1
CAWRTSGNGEQFF
>TRBV10-3|TRBJ1-2
CAIRPGQANYGYTF
>TRBV29-1|TRBJ2-7
CSVEGQGAYEQYF
>TRBV7-9|TRBJ2-1
CASSDRGLAEYNEQFF
>TRBV19|TRBJ2-1
CASSRDNNEQFF
>TRBV2|TRBJ1-4
CASSLRQIPTNEKLFF
>TRBV10-3|TRBJ2-2
CAISESSSNTGELFF
>TRBV4-3|TRBJ2-1
CASSQGHYNEQFF
>TRBV5-1|TRBJ1-2
CASSRGSGNYGYTF
>TRBV30|TRBJ1-3
CAWGPTGVLGGNTIYF
>TRBV6-1|TRBJ2-1
CASSEPGLALNEQFF
>TRBV5-1|TRBJ2-7
CASSYDSDYEQYF
>TRBV5-1|TRBJ2-1
CASSWTSGSYEQFF
>TRBV3-1/TRBV3-2|TRBJ1-5
CASSQMQGANQPQHF
>TRBV12-5|TRBJ1-1
CASGLQVTEAFF
>TRBV27|TRBJ1-2
CASSYTLGGNYGYTF
>TRBV6-5|TRBJ2-2
CASSLAGAGELFF
>TRBV6-5|TRBJ1-2
CASKAGGATHTF
>TRBV7-9|TRBJ1-2
CASSLGTGQGYTF